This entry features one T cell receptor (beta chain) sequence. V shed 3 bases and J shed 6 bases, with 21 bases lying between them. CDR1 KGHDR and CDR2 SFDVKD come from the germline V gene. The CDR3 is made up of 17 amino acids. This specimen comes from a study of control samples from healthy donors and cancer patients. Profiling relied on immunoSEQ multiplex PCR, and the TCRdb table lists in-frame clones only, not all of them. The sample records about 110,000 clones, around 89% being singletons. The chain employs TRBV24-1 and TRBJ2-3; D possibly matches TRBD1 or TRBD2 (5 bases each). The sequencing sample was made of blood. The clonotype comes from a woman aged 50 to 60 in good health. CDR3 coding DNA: TGTGCCACCAGTGATCCCGGTGGGGACGCCGGACGTGATACGCAGTATTTT. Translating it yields CATSDPGGDAGRDTQYF.